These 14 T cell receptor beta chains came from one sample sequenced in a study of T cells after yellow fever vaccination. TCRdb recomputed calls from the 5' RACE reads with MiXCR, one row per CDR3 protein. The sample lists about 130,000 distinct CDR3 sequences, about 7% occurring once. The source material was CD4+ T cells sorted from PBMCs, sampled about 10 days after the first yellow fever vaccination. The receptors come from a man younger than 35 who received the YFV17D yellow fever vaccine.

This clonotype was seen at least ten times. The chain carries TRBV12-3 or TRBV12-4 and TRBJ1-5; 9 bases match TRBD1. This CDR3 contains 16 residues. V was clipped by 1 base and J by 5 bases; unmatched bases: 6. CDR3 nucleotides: TGTGCCAGCAGTTTAGTCTGGACAGGGGTTCATCAGCCCCAGCATTTT. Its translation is CASSLVWTGVHQPQHF.

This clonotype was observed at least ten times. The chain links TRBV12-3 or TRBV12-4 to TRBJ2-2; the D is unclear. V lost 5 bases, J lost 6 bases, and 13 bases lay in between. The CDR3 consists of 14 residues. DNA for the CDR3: TGTGCCAGCAGTGGTGGCTCCTGGGCCGGGGAGCTGTTTTTT. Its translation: CASSGGSWAGELFF.

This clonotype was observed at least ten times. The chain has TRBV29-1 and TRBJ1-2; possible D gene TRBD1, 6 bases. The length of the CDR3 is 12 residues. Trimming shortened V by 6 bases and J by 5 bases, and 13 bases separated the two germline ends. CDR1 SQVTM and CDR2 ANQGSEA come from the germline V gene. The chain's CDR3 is CSVATGFYGYTF. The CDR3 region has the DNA TGCAGCGTGGCGACAGGTTTTTATGGCTACACCTTC.

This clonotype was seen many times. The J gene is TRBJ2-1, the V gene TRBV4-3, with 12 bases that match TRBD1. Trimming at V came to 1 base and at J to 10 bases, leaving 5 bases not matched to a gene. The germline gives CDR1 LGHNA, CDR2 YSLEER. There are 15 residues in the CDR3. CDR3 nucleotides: TGCGCCAGCAGCCAAGGTGGGACAGGGGGCAGAGAGCAGTTCTTC. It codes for CASSQGGTGGREQFF.

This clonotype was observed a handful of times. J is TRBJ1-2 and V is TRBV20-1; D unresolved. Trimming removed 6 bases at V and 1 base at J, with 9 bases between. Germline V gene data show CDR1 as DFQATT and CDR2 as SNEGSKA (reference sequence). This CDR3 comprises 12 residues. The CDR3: CSAGPVNYGYTF. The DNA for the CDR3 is TGCAGTGCCGGACCGGTTAACTATGGCTACACCTTC.

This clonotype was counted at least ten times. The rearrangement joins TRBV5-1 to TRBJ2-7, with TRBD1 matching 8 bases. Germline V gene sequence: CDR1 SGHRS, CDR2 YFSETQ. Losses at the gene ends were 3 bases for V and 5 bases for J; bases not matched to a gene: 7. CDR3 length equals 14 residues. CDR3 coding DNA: TGCGCCAGCAGCTCATGGGACAGGACAAACGAGCAGTACTTC. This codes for CASSSWDRTNEQYF.

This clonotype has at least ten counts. The CDR3 is CASSLAHGSSYEQYF. DNA for the CDR3: TGTGCCAGCAGCTTAGCCCATGGTAGCTCCTACGAGCAGTACTTC. The chain uses TRBV7-2 and TRBJ2-7, with D hard to call. The germline V gene encodes CDR1 SGHTA and CDR2 FQGNSA. V was shortened by 0 bases and J by 0 bases, with 9 bases between the two germline ends. There are 15 residues in the CDR3.

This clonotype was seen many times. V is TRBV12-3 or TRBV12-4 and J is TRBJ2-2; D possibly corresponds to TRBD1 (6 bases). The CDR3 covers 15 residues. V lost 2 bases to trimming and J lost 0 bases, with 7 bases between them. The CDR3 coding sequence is TGTGCCAGCAGTTTAAGGGGGACGAACACCGGGGAGCTGTTTTTT. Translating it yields CASSLRGTNTGELFF.

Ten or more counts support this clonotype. The CDR3 is CASSWKENTEAFF. The CDR3 DNA follows: TGTGCCAGCAGTTGGAAGGAAAACACTGAAGCTTTCTTT. The gene calls are TRBV27 and TRBJ1-1; unclear D gene. The CDR3 length is 13 residues. Trimming left V 4 bases short and J 2 bases short, with 8 bases between. Per the germline V gene, CDR1 is MNHEY and CDR2 is SMNVEV (reference sequence).

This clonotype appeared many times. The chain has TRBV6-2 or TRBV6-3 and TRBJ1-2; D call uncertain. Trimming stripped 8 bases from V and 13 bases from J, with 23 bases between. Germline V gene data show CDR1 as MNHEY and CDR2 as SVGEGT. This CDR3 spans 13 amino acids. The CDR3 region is CASGRPGRTRATF. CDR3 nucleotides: TGTGCCAGCGGTCGCCCTGGCAGGACCCGCGCCACCTTC.

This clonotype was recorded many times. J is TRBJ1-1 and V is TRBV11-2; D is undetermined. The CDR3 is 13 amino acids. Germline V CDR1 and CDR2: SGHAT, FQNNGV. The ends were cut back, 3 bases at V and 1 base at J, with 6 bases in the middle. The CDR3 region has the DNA TGTGCCAGCAGCTTCCTGGCGAACACTGAAGCTTTCTTT. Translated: CASSFLANTEAFF.

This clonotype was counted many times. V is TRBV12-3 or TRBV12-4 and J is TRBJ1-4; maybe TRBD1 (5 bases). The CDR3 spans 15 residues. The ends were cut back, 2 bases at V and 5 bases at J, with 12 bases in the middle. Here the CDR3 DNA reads TGTGCCAGCAGTTTACAGTCCACAGGCAATGAAAAACTGTTTTTT. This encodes CASSLQSTGNEKLFF.

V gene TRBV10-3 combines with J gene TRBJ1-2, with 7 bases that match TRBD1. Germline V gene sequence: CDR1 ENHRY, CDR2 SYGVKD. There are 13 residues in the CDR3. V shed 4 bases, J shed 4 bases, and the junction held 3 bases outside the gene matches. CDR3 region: CAISGTGPYGYTF. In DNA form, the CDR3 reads TGTGCCATCAGTGGGACAGGTCCCTATGGCTACACCTTC.

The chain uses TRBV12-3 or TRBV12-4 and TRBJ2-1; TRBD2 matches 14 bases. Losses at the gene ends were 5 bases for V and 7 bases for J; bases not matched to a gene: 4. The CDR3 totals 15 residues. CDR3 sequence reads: CASSGGLAGVNEQFF. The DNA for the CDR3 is TGTGCCAGCAGTGGGGGACTAGCGGGGGTTAATGAGCAGTTCTTC.